This TCR beta chain was sequenced in a study of blood T cell repertoires in COVID-19 (TCRdb year 2020). Regarding the research as a whole: Samples covering the acute and convalescent phases of COVID-19 were provided by collaborators in the United States, Italy and Spain. Nearly every sample came with metadata listing a de-identified subject ID, COVID-19 status, age in years and sex. The repertoires were released in a freely available public database intended as a resource for research on the immune response to SARS-CoV-2. Deeply sampled blood TCRbeta repertoires from subjects exposed to, actively infected with, or recovered from COVID-19 were included in the dataset. The prospective study material was composed of cDNA or gDNA derived from T cells, B-cell-depleted T cells, or PBMCs. Where available, HLA class I and class II types were obtained from metadata supplied by the sample provider rather than from assay-based typing. Samples came from the ongoing ImmuneRACE study (first 160 participants) plus 1,254 subjects from 6 global collaborators.

TCRbeta CDR3 regions were amplified from genomic DNA using the immunoSEQ Assay, a bias-controlled multiplex PCR. As for how the authors treated the data: Within the assay, amplification of reference gene primers was used to estimate how many nucleated cells each sample contained. Sequence reads were collapsed and filtered to measure the absolute abundance of every unique TCRbeta CDR3 rearrangement. For each sample, productive Simpson clonality was calculated as the square root of Simpson's diversity index over productive rearrangements. Here the immuneACCESS table is served through TCRdb, limited to in-frame sequences with V and J called. Missing clones are a known gap in these copies; in checked studies unresolved V genes cover under half, and the rest lacks a known reason. That table is the source of V, J and clone size, and D and trimming were worked out from the DNA. The sample table contains 150,000 to 200,000 clones; only one count was recorded for just under 80% of them. Approximately 3% of the sample is in the top ten clones.

V and J lose 2 bases and 3 bases, and a span of 13 bases separates them. Per the germline V gene (reference sequence), GTSNPN is the CDR1 and SVGIG is the CDR2. The CDR3, cysteine through phenylalanine, is 15 amino acids long. Only the CDR3 region is kept as DNA, spanning 45 bases read in frame from base 1. Turning to this clone: The antigen it binds to is not known. No base quality values were provided; no much bigger clone lies one nucleotide off.

Collaborating institutions collected whole blood in K2EDTA tubes following their own protocols. For TCRbeta analysis, collaborator samples were shipped as frozen whole blood, as isolated PBMCs, or as DNA extracted from either sample type. Study-wide findings and limitations: How much clinical and demographic metadata was included differed by source and by participant, and the metadata was provided uncurated.

The TCR originated in a woman of 80 years or more with active or convalescent COVID-19. Here the chain combines TRBV30 and TRBJ1-4; there is no confident call for the D gene. The specimen sequenced was peripheral blood. The encoded CDR3 is CAWSRPVGANEKLFF. The nucleotide sequence is given as TGTGCCTGGAGTAGGCCCGTCGGGGCTAATGAAAAACTGTTTTTT.